The 3 T cell receptor beta chains given below trace back to one sample, sequenced in a study of blood T cell repertoires in COVID-19. Clones were sequenced by immunoSEQ multiplex PCR, and TCRdb holds only the in-frame ones, with some missing. The sample consists of approximately 290,000 clones, approximately 85% of them appearing once. What was sequenced was PBMCs or T cells enriched from blood (not recorded which). The origin of the receptors is a woman under 40 who had recovered from COVID-19.

The chain is built from TRBV28 and TRBJ1-5, with TRBD1 identical over 8 bases. The ends lost 3 bases at V and 3 bases at J; junction bases unmatched: 7. Germline CDR1 MDHEN, CDR2 SYDVKM. The CDR3 contains 16 residues. The CDR3, as DNA: TGTGCCAGCAGTTTCCCCGGACAGGGCTCCAATCAGCCCCAGCATTTT. As protein: CASSFPGQGSNQPQHF. Filled out from reference TRBV28 and TRBJ1-5, the complete variable domain reads DVKVTQSSRYLVKRTGEKVFLECVQDMDHENMFWYRQDPGLGLRLIYFSYDVKMKEKGDIPEGYSVSREKKERFSLILESASTNQTSMYLCASSFPGQGSNQPQHFGDGTRLSIL.

The V and J genes are TRBV19 and TRBJ2-7, with 10 bases identical to TRBD1. Germline CDR1 is LNHDA and CDR2 is SQIVND (reference sequence). This CDR3 is built from 17 residues. Trimming took 0 bases from V and 5 from J; bases not matched to a gene: 10. The DNA of the CDR3 is TGTGCCAGTAGTATAGATCATCGAGGGACAGGGGAGGACGAGCAGTACTTC. This encodes CASSIDHRGTGEDEQYF.

Only one count was recorded for this clone. The gene calls are TRBV21-1 and TRBJ1-6; the DNA was not used to check the table's D call, TRBD1. TRBV21-1 is a recognized pseudogene. This CDR3 is built from 14 residues. The CDR3 DNA sequence: TGTGCCAGCAGCAAACACAGGGGGCATTCACCCCTCCACTTT. Translation: CASSKHRGHSPLHF.